Shown below are 4 T cell receptor beta chains from a single sample sequenced in a study of CD8 T cells in ankylosing spondylitis. TCRdb called the 5' RACE reads again in MiXCR, with one record for every CDR3 protein. The sample shows tens of thousands of distinct CDR3 sequences, about 5% of them seen only once. The sequencing sample was made of blood, either unsorted or a sorted T cell fraction (not recorded which). The receptors shown here come from a male donor with ankylosing spondylitis or in good health (not recorded which).

This clonotype was seen repeatedly, ten times or more. This sequence joins TRBV6-2 or TRBV6-3 and TRBJ2-4, with D possibly matching TRBD2 (5 bases). The CDR3 is made up of 12 amino acids. CDR1 MNHEY and CDR2 SVGEGT come from the germline V gene. V lost 5 bases to trimming and J lost 9 bases, with 11 bases between them. CDR3 nucleotides: TGTGCCAGCAGTCTGGCCCGGGGCATTCAGTACTTC. Protein product: CASSLARGIQYF.

Ten or more counts support this clonotype. The J gene is TRBJ1-2, the V gene TRBV28; 9 nucleotides line up with TRBD1. V was pared by 6 bases and J by 5 bases, with 4 bases of the junction left unmatched. The CDR3 runs to 13 residues. Germline CDR1 is MDHEN and CDR2 is SYDVKM. The CDR3 region is CASSIDRGYGYTF. CDR3 in DNA: TGTGCCAGCAGCATTGACAGGGGGTATGGCTACACCTTC.

This chain uses TRBV10-3 with TRBJ2-5; D is ambiguous. The CDR3 totals 13 residues. Germline loops: CDR1 ENHRY, CDR2 SYGVKD. V was pared by 0 bases and J by 4 bases, with 6 bases between. This chain's CDR3 is CAISESERETQYF. The CDR3 DNA is TGTGCCATCAGTGAGTCAGAGCGAGAGACCCAGTACTTC.

This clonotype has a count of ten or more. The chain employs TRBV5-1 and TRBJ1-1; D unresolved. The germline CDR1 and CDR2 sequences are SGHRS and YFSETQ. V gave up 4 bases and J gave up 2 bases, with 6 bases separating them. CDR3 length: 12 residues. CDR3 bases: TGCGCCAGCAGCGAGTATAACACTGAAGCTTTCTTT. Its protein product is CASSEYNTEAFF.